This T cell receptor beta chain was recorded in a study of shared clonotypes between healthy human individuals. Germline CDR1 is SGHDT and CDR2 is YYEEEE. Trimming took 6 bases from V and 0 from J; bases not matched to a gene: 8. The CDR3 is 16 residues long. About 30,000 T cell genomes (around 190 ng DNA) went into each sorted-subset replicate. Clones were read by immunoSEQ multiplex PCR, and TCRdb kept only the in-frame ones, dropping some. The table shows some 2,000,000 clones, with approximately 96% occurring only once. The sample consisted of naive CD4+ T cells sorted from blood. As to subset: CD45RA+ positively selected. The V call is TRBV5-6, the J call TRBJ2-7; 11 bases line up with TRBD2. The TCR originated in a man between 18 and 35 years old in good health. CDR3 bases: TGTGCCAGCACCTCCAATAGCGGGAGGGTCTCCTACGAGCAGTACTTC. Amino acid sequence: CASTSNSGRVSYEQYF. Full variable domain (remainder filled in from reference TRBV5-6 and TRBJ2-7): DAGVTQSPTHLIKTRGQQVTLRCSPKSGHDTVSWYQQALGQGPQFIFQYYEEEERQRGNFPDRFSGHQFPNYSSELNVNALLLGDSALYLCASTSNSGRVSYEQYFGPGTRLTVT.